The source of this TCR beta chain is a study of glioma-infiltrating T cells after dendritic cell vaccination. Study-wide results and caveats: Longer survival after dendritic cell vaccination followed higher pretreatment TIL content.

Time point indicated: after dendritic cell vaccination, including at tumor progression/relapse. The CDR3 extends over 11 amino acids. Trimming cost V 3 bases and J 7 bases, with 4 bases left between them. The germline CDR1 and CDR2 sequences are MNHNS and SASEGT. As to this clone: Antigen specificity is unknown.

Input was 2 ug genomic DNA, or all available if less. TCRdb's table, derived via immunoSEQ multiplex PCR, lists solely in-frame clones and lacks some. The repertoire holds more than 85,000 clones, with around 91% as singletons. This sequence joins TRBV6-1 and TRBJ2-1; D is undetermined. The sequence was obtained from a human donor with glioblastoma. Material: blood, obtained after dendritic cell vaccination. CDR3 sequence reads: CASSELNEQFF. The DNA for the CDR3 is TGTGCCAGCAGTGAGCTAAATGAGCAGTTCTTC.